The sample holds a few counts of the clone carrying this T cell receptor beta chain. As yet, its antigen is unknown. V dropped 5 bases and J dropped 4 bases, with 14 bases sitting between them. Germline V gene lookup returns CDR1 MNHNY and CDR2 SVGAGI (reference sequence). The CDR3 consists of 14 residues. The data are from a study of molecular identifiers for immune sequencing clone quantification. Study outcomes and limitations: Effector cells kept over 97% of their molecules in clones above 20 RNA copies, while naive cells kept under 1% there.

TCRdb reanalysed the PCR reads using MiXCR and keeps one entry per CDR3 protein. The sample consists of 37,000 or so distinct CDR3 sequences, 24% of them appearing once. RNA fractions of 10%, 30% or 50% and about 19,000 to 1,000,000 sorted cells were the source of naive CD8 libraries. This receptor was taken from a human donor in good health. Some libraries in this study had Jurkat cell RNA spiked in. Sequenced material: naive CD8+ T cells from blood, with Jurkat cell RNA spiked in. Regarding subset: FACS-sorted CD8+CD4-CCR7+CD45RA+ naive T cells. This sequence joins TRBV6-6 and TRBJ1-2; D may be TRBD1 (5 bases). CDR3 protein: CASSHEGPFYGYTF. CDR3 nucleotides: TGTGCCAGCAGTCACGAGGGGCCGTTCTATGGCTACACCTTC.